A single sample gave rise to the 6 T cell receptor beta chains below, sequenced in a study of human T cells and chemical hapten exposure. As to time point: patch test 2, 6 weeks after DPC sensitization. Noted treatment: therapeutic diphenylcyclopropenone sensitization with weekly scalp DPC. TCRdb re-called the RACE reads with MiXCR, one entry per CDR3 protein. The table includes approximately 350,000 distinct CDR3 sequences, roughly 6% detected once. Sequenced here: whole blood, sampled in connection with sensitization to the hapten diphenylcyclopropenone (DPC). The source of these receptors is a woman under 30 with alopecia areata. Some clones in this sample may be carry-over from other donors' samples.

J is TRBJ2-7 and V is TRBV2; TRBD2 matches at 7 bases. The CDR3 runs 13 residues. Germline V gives CDR1 SNHLY, CDR2 FYNNEI. Trimming at V came to 7 bases and at J to 6 bases, leaving 9 bases not matched to a gene. DNA of the CDR3: TGTGCCAGCACGGCCAGGGAGGGTAGCGAGCAGTACTTC. This sequence encodes CASTAREGSEQYF.

This clonotype showed up just a few times. This rearrangement joins TRBV15 to TRBJ2-5, with TRBD1 identical over 7 bases. The CDR3 has 14 residues. The J segment lost 4 bases and the V segment lost 1 base, leaving 3 bases of the junction unmatched. Germline CDR1 and CDR2: LNHNV and YYDKDF (reference sequence). The CDR3 spells CATSRGSGGETQYF. The CDR3 DNA reads as TGTGCCACCAGCAGAGGCTCAGGGGGAGAGACCCAGTACTTC.

This clonotype was counted only a few times. The chain uses TRBV7-8 and TRBJ1-6, with D uncertain. Germline CDR1 and CDR2: SGHVS and FQNEAQ. Deletions cut 1 base from V and 8 bases from J, with 9 bases between. The length of the CDR3 is 14 residues. The chain's CDR3 is CASSLVPPDSPLHF. CDR3 nucleotides: TGTGCCAGCAGCTTAGTCCCCCCCGATTCACCCCTCCACTTT.

In its sample, this clonotype was seen many times. The chain couples TRBV28 to TRBJ2-7; maybe TRBD1 (6 bases). The ends were cut back, 4 bases at V and 5 bases at J, with 12 bases in the middle. Germline V gene data show CDR1 as MDHEN and CDR2 as SYDVKM. This CDR3 has 13 residues. CDR3 sequence (DNA): TGTGCCAGCAGTTCCGGACAGTTCCACGAGCAGTACTTC. It codes for CASSSGQFHEQYF.

The chain employs TRBV12-3 or TRBV12-4 and TRBJ1-3; D is ambiguous. The CDR3 is 18 amino acids. Trimming left V 3 bases short and J 0 bases short, with 18 bases between. CDR3 region: CASSFLNVGSLSGNTIYF. As DNA, the CDR3 is TGTGCCAGCAGTTTCCTCAATGTCGGGTCACTCTCTGGAAACACCATATATTTT.

This clonotype was seen repeatedly, ten times or more. The chain has TRBV29-1 and TRBJ2-2; D uncertain. V lost 2 bases and J 6 bases, leaving 4 bases between the germline ends. The CDR3 extends over 11 amino acids. The germline V gene has CDR1 SQVTM and CDR2 ANQGSEA. The CDR3 loop is CSVERAGELFF. The CDR3 DNA reads as TGCAGCGTTGAAAGGGCCGGGGAGCTGTTTTTT.